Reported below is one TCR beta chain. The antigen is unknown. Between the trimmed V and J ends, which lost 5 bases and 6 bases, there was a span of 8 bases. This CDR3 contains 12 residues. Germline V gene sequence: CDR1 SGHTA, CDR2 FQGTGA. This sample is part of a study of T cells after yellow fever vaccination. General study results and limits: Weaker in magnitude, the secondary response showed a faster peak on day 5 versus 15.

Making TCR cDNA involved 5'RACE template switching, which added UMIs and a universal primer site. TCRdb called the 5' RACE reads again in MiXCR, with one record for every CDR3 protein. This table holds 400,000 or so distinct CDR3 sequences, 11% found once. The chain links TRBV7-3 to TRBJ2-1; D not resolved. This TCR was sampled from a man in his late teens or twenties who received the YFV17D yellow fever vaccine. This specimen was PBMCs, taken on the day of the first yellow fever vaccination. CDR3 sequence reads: CASSAIANEQFF. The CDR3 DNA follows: TGTGCCAGCAGCGCCATAGCCAATGAGCAGTTCTTC.